This TCR beta chain stems from a study of shared clonotypes between healthy human individuals. On the study more broadly: Three CD4 naive, three CD4 memory, two CD8 naive and one CD8 memory plate were used per donor.

Per the authors' pipeline: With immunoSEQ giving junction-only sequences and no quality scores, filtering differed. The data were produced by immunoSEQ multiplex PCR, yet TCRdb's version contains in-frame clones alone and is incomplete. The DNA gave D and trimming, while V, J and clone size come from that table. The table shows about 1 million clones, with approximately 70% occurring only once. All donors were Caucasian adults living in Nashville, Tennessee. CDR3 size: 15 residues. Germline-derived CDR1 and CDR2 are SQVTM and ANQGSEA. The V end lost 3 bases, the J end lost 5 bases, and 16 bases lay between the germline ends.

This clonotype was sampled from a man in his late teens or twenties in good health. The V and J genes are TRBV29-1 and TRBJ1-4; possible D gene TRBD1, 6 bases. The specimen was memory CD4+ T cells sorted from blood. Stated subset: CD45RA-negative fraction. The CDR3 DNA reads as TGCAGCGTTGATGTTGGGGGACAAACGAATGAAAAACTGTTTTTT. Its translation is CSVDVGGQTNEKLFF. The variable domain in full, completed from reference TRBV29-1 and TRBJ1-4, reads SAVISQKPSRDICQRGTSLTIQCQVDSQVTMMFWYRQQPGQSLTLIATANQGSEATYESGFVIDKFPISRPNLTFSTLTVSNMSPEDSSIYLCSVDVGGQTNEKLFFGSGTQLSVL.